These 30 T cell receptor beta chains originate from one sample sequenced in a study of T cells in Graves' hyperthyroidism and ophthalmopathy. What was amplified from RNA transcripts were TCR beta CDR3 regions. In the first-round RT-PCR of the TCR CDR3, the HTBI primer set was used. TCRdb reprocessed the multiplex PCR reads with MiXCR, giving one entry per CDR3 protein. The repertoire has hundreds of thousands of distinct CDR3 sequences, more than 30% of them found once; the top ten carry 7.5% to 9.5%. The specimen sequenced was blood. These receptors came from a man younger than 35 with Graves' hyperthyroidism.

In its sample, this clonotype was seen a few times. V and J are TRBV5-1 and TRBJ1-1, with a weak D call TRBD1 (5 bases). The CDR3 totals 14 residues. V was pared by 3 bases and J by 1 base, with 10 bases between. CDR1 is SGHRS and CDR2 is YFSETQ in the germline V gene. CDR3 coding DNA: TGCGCCAGCAGCTCCTTCGGACAGAACACTGAAGCTTTCTTT. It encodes CASSSFGQNTEAFF.

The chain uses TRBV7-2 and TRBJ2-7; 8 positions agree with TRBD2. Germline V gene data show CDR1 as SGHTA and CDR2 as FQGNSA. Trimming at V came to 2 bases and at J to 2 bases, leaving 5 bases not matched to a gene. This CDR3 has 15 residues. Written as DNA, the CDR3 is TGTGCCAGCAGCTTATTTCGGGGGGGCCCCTACGAGCAGTACTTC. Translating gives CASSLFRGGPYEQYF.

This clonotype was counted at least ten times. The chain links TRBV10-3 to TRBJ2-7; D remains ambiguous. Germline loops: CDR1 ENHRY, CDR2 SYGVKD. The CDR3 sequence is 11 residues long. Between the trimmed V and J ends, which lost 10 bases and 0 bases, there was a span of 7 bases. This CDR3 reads CATQFSYEQYF. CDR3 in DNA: TGTGCCACCCAGTTCTCCTACGAGCAGTACTTC.

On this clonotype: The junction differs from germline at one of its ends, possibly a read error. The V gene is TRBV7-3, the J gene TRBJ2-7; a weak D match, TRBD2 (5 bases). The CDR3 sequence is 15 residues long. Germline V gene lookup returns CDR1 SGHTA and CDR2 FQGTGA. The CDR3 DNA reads TGCGCCAGCAACCAAGAGGGTACGTCTTTCTACGAGCAGTACTTC. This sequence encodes CASNQEGTSFYEQYF.

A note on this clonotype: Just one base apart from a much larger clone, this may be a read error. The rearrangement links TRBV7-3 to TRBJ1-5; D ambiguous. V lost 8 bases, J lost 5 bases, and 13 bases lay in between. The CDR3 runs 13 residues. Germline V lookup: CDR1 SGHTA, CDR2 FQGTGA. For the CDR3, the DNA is TGTGCCAGCCGCGTGACAAGAGATCAGCCCCAGCATTTT. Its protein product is CASRVTRDQPQHF.

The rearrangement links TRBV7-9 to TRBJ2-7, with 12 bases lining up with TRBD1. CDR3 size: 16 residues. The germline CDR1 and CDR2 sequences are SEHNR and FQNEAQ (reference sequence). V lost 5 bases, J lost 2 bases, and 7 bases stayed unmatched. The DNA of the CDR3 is TGTGCCAGCAGCCCTCCGGGACAGGGGGCGGCCTACGAGCAGTACTTC. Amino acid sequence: CASSPPGQGAAYEQYF.

CDR3 loop: CASSPRGARTNTGELFF. CDR3 bases: TGTGCCAGCAGCCCGAGGGGTGCCCGGACGAACACCGGGGAGCTGTTTTTT. This chain links TRBV16 with TRBJ2-2; D may correspond to TRBD1 or TRBD2 (5 bases each). Trimming cost V 4 bases and J 0 bases, with 15 bases left between them. Germline CDR1 KGHSY, CDR2 FQNENV. This CDR3 contains 17 residues.

The CDR3 sequence is CASSYNRGYYEQYF. In DNA form, the CDR3 reads TGTGCCAGCAGTTACAACAGGGGGTACTACGAGCAGTACTTC. The chain carries TRBV12-3 or TRBV12-4 and TRBJ2-7, with TRBD1 matching 8 bases. The trim removed 4 bases at V and 3 bases at J, leaving 5 bases unmatched. The CDR3 consists of 14 residues.

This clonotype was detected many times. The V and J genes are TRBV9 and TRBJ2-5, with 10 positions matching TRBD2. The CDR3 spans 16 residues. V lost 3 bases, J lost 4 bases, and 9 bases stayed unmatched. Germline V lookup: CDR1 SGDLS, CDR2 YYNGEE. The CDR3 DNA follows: TGTGCCAGCAGCGCGTCCGGGACTAGCGTGAGAGAGACCCAGTACTTC. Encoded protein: CASSASGTSVRETQYF.

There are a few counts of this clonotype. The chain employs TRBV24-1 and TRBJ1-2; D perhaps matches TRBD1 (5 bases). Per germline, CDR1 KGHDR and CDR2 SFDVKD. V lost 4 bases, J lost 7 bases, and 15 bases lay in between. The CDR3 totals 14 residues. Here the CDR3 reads CATSDWDQVSGYTF. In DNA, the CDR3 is TGTGCCACCAGTGACTGGGACCAGGTCTCTGGCTACACCTTC.

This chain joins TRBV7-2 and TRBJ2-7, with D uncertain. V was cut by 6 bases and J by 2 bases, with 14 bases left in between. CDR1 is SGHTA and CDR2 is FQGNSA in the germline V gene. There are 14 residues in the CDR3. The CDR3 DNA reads TGTGCCAGCAGTTTCCAGCGTCCCGCCTACGAGCAGTACTTC. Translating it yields CASSFQRPAYEQYF.

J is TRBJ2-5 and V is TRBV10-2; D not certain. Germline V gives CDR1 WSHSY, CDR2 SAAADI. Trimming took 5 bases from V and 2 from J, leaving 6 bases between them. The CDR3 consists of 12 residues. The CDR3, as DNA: TGCGCCAGCAGTACTAAACAAGAGACCCAGTACTTC. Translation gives CASSTKQETQYF.

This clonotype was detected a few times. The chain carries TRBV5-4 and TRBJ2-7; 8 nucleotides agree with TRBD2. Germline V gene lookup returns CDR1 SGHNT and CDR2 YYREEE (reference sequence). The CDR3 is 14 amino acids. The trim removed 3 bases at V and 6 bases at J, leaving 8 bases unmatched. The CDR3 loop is CASSSSIAGSEQYF. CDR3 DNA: TGTGCCAGCAGCTCATCTATAGCGGGAAGCGAGCAGTACTTC. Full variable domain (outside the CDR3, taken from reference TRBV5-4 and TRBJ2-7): ETGVTQSPTHLIKTRGQQVTLRCSSQSGHNTVSWYQQALGQGPQFIFQYYREEENGRGNFPPRFSGLQFPNYSSELNVNALELDDSALYLCASSSSIAGSEQYFGPGTRLTVT.

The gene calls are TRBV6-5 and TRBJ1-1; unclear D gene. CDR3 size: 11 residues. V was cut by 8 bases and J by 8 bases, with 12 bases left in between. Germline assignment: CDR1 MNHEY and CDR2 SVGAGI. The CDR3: CASALPAEAFF. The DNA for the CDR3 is TGTGCCAGCGCCCTTCCCGCGGAAGCTTTCTTT.

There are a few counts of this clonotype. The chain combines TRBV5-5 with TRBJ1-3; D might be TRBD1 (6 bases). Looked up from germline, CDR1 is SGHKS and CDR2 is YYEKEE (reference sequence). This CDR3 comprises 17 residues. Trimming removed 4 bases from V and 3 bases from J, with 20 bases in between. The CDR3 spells CASSQDVPGGGGNTIYF. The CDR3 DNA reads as TGTGCCAGCAGCCAAGATGTTCCGGGGGGCGGTGGAAACACCATATATTTT.

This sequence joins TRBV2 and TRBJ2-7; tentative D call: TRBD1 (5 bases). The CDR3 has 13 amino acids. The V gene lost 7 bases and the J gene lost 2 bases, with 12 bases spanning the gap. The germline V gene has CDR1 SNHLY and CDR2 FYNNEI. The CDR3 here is CASIPTDTYEQYF. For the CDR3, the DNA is TGTGCCAGCATTCCGACAGACACCTACGAGCAGTACTTC. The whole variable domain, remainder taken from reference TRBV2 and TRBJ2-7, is EPEVTQTPSHQVTQMGQEVILRCVPISNHLYFYWYRQILGQKVEFLVSFYNNEISEKSEIFDDQFSVERPDGSNFTLKIRSTKLEDSAMYFCASIPTDTYEQYFGPGTRLTVT.

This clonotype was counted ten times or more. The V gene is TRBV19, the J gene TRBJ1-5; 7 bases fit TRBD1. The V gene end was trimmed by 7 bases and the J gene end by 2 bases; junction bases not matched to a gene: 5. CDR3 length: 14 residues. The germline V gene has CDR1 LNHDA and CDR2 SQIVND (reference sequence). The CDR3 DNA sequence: TGTGCCAGTATGGGAGGGGGCGGCAATCAGCCCCAGCATTTT. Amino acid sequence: CASMGGGGNQPQHF. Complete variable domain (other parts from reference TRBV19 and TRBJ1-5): DGGITQSPKYLFRKEGQNVTLSCEQNLNHDAMYWYRQDPGQGLRLIYYSQIVNDFQKGDIAEGYSVSREKKESFPLTVTSAQKNPTAFYLCASMGGGGNQPQHFGDGTRLSIL.

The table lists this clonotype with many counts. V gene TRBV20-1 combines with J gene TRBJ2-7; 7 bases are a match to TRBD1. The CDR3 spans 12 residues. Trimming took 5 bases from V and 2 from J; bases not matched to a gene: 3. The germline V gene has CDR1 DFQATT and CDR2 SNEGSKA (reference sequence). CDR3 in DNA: TGCAGTGCTGCCGGGACAGCCTACGAGCAGTACTTC. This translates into CSAAGTAYEQYF.

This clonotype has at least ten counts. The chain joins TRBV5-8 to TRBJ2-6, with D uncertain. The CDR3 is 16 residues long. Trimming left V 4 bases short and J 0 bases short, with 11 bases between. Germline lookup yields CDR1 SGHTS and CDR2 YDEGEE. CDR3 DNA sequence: TGTGCCAGCAGCCGCCGCCGTGACTCTGGGGCCAACGTCCTGACTTTC. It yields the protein CASSRRRDSGANVLTF.

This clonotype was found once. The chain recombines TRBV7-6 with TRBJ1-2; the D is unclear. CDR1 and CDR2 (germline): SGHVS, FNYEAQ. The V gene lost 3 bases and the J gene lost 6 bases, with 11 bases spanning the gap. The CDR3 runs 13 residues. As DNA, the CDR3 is TGTGCCAGCAGCTTGGGCAACTTTGATGGCTACACCTTC. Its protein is CASSLGNFDGYTF.

CDR3 nucleotides: TGTGCCAGCAGCTCTACCCCCCGACAGGGGGGTGGCTACACCTTC. Translating it yields CASSSTPRQGGGYTF. The V and J genes are TRBV7-2 and TRBJ1-2, with 9 bases fitting TRBD1. V trimming: 4 bases; J trimming: 7 bases; junction bases outside the gene matches: 10. The CDR3 sequence is 15 residues long. Germline-derived CDR1 and CDR2 are SGHTA and FQGNSA.

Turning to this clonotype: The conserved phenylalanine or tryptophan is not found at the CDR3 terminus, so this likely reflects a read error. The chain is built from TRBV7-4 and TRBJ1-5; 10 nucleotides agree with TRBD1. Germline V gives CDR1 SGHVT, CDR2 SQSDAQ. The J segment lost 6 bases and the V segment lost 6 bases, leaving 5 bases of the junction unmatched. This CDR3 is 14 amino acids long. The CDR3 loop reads CASSADRGRQPQHL. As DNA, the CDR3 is TGTGCCAGCAGTGCTGACAGGGGGCGTCAGCCCCAGCATTTG.

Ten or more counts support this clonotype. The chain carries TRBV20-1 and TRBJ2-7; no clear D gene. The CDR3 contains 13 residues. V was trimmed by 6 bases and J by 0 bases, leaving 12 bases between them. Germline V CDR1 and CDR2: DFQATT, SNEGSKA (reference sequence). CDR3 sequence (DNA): TGCAGTGCACACACGACGGACTCCTACGAGCAGTACTTC. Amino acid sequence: CSAHTTDSYEQYF.

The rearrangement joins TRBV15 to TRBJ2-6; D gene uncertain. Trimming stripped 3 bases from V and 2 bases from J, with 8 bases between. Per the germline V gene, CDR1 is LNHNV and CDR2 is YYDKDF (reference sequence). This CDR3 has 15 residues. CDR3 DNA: TGTGCCACCAGCAGCCAGGAACCTGGGGCCAACGTCCTGACTTTC. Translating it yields CATSSQEPGANVLTF.

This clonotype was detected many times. As DNA, the CDR3 is TGTGCCAGCAGCCCAGGGAGGGTTTCTAATCAGCCCCAGCATTTT. Translation: CASSPGRVSNQPQHF. This sequence joins TRBV7-2 and TRBJ1-5, with TRBD1 as a possible D gene (5 bases). CDR1 and CDR2 from the germline V gene are SGHTA and FQGNSA. The CDR3 contains 15 residues. V was cut by 5 bases and J by 4 bases, with 15 bases left in between.

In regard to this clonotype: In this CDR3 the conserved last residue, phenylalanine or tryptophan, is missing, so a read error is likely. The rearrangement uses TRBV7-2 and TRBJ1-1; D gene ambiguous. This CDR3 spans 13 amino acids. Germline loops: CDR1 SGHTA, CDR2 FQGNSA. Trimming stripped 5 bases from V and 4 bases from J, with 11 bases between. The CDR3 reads CASSAREATEAFL. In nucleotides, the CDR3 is TGTGCCAGCAGCGCAAGAGAGGCCACTGAAGCTTTCCTT.

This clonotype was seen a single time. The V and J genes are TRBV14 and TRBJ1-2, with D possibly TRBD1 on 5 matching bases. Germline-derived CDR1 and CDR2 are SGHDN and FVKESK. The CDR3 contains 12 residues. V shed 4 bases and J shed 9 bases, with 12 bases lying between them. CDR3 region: CASSLIRTSYTF. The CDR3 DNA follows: TGTGCCAGCAGCCTAATCAGGACAAGCTACACCTTC.

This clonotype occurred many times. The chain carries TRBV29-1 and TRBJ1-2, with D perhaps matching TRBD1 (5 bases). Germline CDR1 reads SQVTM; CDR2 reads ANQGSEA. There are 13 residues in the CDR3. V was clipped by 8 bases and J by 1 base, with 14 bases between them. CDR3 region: CSISGQGNYGYTF. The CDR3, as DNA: TGCAGCATATCCGGGCAGGGTAACTATGGCTACACCTTC. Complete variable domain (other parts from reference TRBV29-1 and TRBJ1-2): SAVISQKPSRDICQRGTSLTIQCQVDSQVTMMFWYRQQPGQSLTLIATANQGSEATYESGFVIDKFPISRPNLTFSTLTVSNMSPEDSSIYLCSISGQGNYGYTFGSGTRLTVV.

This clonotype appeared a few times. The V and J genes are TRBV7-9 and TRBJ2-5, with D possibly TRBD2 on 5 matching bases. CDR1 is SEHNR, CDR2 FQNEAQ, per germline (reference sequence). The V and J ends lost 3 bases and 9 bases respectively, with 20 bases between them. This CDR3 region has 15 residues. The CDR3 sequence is CASSFVGNGLAAQYF. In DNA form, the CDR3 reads TGTGCCAGCAGCTTTGTAGGTAACGGACTGGCAGCCCAGTACTTC.

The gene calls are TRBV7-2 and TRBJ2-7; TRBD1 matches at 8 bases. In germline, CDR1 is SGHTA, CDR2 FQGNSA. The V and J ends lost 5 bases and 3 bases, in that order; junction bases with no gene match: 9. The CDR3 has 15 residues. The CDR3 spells CASSQGTGTRYEQYF. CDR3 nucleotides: TGTGCCAGCAGCCAAGGGACAGGTACCCGCTACGAGCAGTACTTC.